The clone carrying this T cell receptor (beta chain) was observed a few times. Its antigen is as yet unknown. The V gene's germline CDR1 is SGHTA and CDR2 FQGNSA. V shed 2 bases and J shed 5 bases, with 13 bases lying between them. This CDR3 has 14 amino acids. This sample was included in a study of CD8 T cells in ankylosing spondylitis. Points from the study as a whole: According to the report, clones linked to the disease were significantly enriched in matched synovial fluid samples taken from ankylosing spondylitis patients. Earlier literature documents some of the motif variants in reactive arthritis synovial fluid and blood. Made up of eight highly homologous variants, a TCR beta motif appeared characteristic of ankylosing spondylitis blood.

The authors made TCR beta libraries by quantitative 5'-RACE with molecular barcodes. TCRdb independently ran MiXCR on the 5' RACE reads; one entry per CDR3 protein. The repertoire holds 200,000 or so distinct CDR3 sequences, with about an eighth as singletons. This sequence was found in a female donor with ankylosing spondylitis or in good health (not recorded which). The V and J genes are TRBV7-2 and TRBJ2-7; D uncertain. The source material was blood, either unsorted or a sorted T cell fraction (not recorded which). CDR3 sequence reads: CASSLLGPENEQYF. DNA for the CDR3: TGTGCCAGCAGCTTATTGGGCCCAGAGAACGAGCAGTACTTC.